Shown below are 7 T cell receptor beta chains from a single sample sequenced in a study of OX40 agonist ivuxolimab in advanced cancers. Sequencing was performed with immunoSEQ multiplex PCR; in TCRdb, only in-frame clones are kept and a portion is missing. In the table there are 90,000 to 95,000 clones, over 75% of which are singletons. The sequenced sample was CD4+ or CD8+ T cells sorted from blood, obtained in a trial of the OX40 agonist ivuxolimab. All receptors derive from an adult with an advanced solid tumor such as melanoma, head and neck, liver or kidney cancer.

The CDR3 DNA reads as TGCGCCAGCAGCTTGGAACCGACCGCGCTGAACACTGAAGCTTTCTTT. Translated: CASSLEPTALNTEAFF. The chain has TRBV5-1 and TRBJ1-1; D gene unclear. Germline lookup yields CDR1 SGHRS and CDR2 YFSETQ. This CDR3 contains 16 residues. V gave up 0 bases and J gave up 0 bases, with 12 bases separating them.

The chain uses TRBV7-9 and TRBJ2-1; D is unresolved. The CDR3 contains 14 residues. V was cut by 5 bases and J by 4 bases, with 12 bases left in between. CDR1 and CDR2 from the germline V gene are SEHNR and FQNEAQ (reference sequence). The CDR3 DNA sequence: TGTGCCAGCAGCCCTATCGATAAGTACAATGAGCAGTTCTTC. Residues: CASSPIDKYNEQFF.

The chain carries TRBV28 and TRBJ1-1; no clear D. V lost 7 bases and J lost 0, with 9 bases in between. Germline loops: CDR1 MDHEN, CDR2 SYDVKM. CDR3 size: 13 residues. The CDR3 loop is CASTQGVNTEAFF. CDR3 nucleotide sequence: TGTGCCAGCACCCAAGGTGTGAACACTGAAGCTTTCTTT.

V is TRBV28 and J is TRBJ2-1, with TRBD1 identical over 9 bases. V shed 6 bases, J shed 2 bases, and the junction held 5 bases outside the gene matches. In germline, CDR1 is MDHEN, CDR2 SYDVKM. This CDR3 is 15 amino acids long. The CDR3 bases are TGTGCCAGCAGGATCCGGGACAGGGCCTACAATGAGCAGTTCTTC. It encodes CASRIRDRAYNEQFF.

This clone has a single count. The chain employs TRBV5-5 and TRBJ2-7, with D possibly called TRBD1 or TRBD2 (5 bases each). CDR3 length equals 13 residues. Trimming left V 4 bases short and J 7 bases short, with 15 bases between. From germline, CDR1 is SGHKS and CDR2 YYEKEE (reference sequence). This CDR3 reads CASSRDPLKEQYV. Here the CDR3 DNA reads TGTGCCAGCAGCAGGGACCCCTTGAAGGAGCAGTACGTC.

The CDR3 nucleotides are TGTGCCAGCTCACAGGACAGGGAGAGTGAAAAACTGTTTTTT. Amino acid sequence: CASSQDRESEKLFF. The V and J genes are TRBV18 and TRBJ1-4, with 8 nucleotides matching TRBD1. The V gene end was trimmed by 4 bases and the J gene end by 7 bases; junction bases not matched to a gene: 5. The CDR3 has 14 residues. CDR1 is KGHSH and CDR2 is LQKENI in the germline V gene.

This clone was seen just once. This chain joins TRBV21-1 and TRBJ2-7; the listed D gene, TRBD1, was not tested against the DNA. TRBV21-1 is annotated as a pseudogene. The CDR3 has 16 amino acids. The CDR3 here is CASSKEQGPFSYEQYV. The DNA of the CDR3 is TGTGCCAGCAGCAAAGAACAGGGGCCCTTCTCCTACGAGCAGTACGTC.